This passage covers 29 T cell receptor beta chains from one sample sequenced in a study of beta chain features in type 1 diabetes. Overall study results and limits: All four CD4+ subsets from Type 1 diabetes patients carried moderately but significantly shorter TCRB CDR3s.

These receptors' targets are unknown. Sequencing targeted expressed TCRB transcripts, as all isolated RNA had been reverse transcribed. The assay was immunoSEQ multiplex PCR, and TCRdb's table has in-frame clones only and misses some. Of over 90,000 clones detected, approximately 30% appear once; the ten largest clones hold 0.53%. Sequencing was done on a sample of central memory CD4+ T cells from blood. The receptor source for this set is a woman in her late teens or twenties with type 1 diabetes.

This chain joins TRBV30 and TRBJ2-2; the match to TRBD2 covers 8 bases. The germline V gene has CDR1 GTSNPN and CDR2 SVGIG (reference sequence). The CDR3 has 16 residues. V lost 3 bases to trimming and J lost 3 bases; unmatched junction nucleotides: 9. This CDR3 is CAWRKAGEGHTGELFF. In nucleotides, the CDR3 is TGTGCCTGGAGAAAAGCGGGAGAGGGTCACACCGGGGAGCTGTTTTTT.

This clone was counted a few times. The J gene is TRBJ2-7, the V gene TRBV9, with 8 bases aligning to TRBD1. Germline CDR1 and CDR2: SGDLS and YYNGEE. The length of the CDR3 is 15 residues. V was clipped by 2 bases and J by 7 bases; unmatched bases: 11. DNA of the CDR3: TGTGCCAGCAGCGTCGGGTCAGGGGGCATGGAGGAGCAGTACTTC. It is translated as CASSVGSGGMEEQYF. Full variable domain (rest looked up from reference TRBV9 and TRBJ2-7): DSGVTQTPKHLITATGQRVTLRCSPRSGDLSVYWYQQSLDQGLQFLIQYYNGEERAKGNILERFSAQQFPDLHSELNLSSLELGDSALYFCASSVGSGGMEEQYFGPGTRLTVT.

This clone was seen a few times. Other nucleotide sequences from this sample produce the same CDR3. The V gene is TRBV7-2, the J gene TRBJ2-7; possibly TRBD2 for D (6 bases). V was pared by 5 bases and J by 6 bases, with 11 bases between. Germline values: CDR1 SGHTA, CDR2 FQGNSA. The CDR3 loop spans 12 amino acids. The CDR3 DNA sequence: TGTGCCAGCAGCCTCGGGGGTCGCGAGCAGTACGTC. Its translation is CASSLGGREQYV.

This clone was recorded a few times. The rearrangement links TRBV29-1 to TRBJ1-2; D is possibly TRBD1 (5 bases). Germline lookup yields CDR1 SQVTM and CDR2 ANQGSEA. CDR3 length: 12 amino acids. V was pared by 4 bases and J by 4 bases, with 10 bases between. CDR3 loop: CSVGGGPYGYTF. CDR3 DNA: TGCAGCGTTGGGGGGGGACCCTATGGCTACACCTTC. The full variable domain, with the rest looked up from reference TRBV29-1 and TRBJ1-2, is SAVISQKPSRDICQRGTSLTIQCQVDSQVTMMFWYRQQPGQSLTLIATANQGSEATYESGFVIDKFPISRPNLTFSTLTVSNMSPEDSSIYLCSVGGGPYGYTFGSGTRLTVV.

The chain is built from TRBV5-4 and TRBJ2-1, with 9 bases aligning to TRBD2. Trimming cost V 4 bases and J 2 bases; bases outside gene matches: 4. The CDR3 runs 15 residues. Germline V CDR1 and CDR2: SGHNT, YYREEE (reference sequence). The CDR3 spells CASSRSGSAYNEQFF. CDR3 DNA: TGTGCCAGCAGCCGTAGCGGGAGCGCCTACAATGAGCAGTTCTTC. The variable domain in full, completed from reference TRBV5-4 and TRBJ2-1, reads ETGVTQSPTHLIKTRGQQVTLRCSSQSGHNTVSWYQQALGQGPQFIFQYYREEENGRGNFPPRFSGLQFPNYSSELNVNALELDDSALYLCASSRSGSAYNEQFFGPGTRLTVL.

The rearrangement joins TRBV5-6 to TRBJ1-2; 9 nucleotides match TRBD1. CDR3 length: 13 residues. Germline CDR1 is SGHDT and CDR2 is YYEEEE. With V trimmed by 4 bases and J by 6 bases, 4 bases remained unmatched. This chain's CDR3 is CASSPGQGDGYTF. DNA for the CDR3: TGTGCCAGCAGCCCGGGACAGGGTGATGGCTACACCTTC. Using reference TRBV5-6 and TRBJ1-2 for the parts outside the CDR3, the full variable domain is DAGVTQSPTHLIKTRGQQVTLRCSPKSGHDTVSWYQQALGQGPQFIFQYYEEEERQRGNFPDRFSGHQFPNYSSELNVNALLLGDSALYLCASSPGQGDGYTFGSGTRLTVV.

The chain carries TRBV28 and TRBJ2-7, with 11 bases fitting TRBD2. CDR1 and CDR2 from the germline V gene are MDHEN and SYDVKM. V shed 5 bases and J 2 bases; nucleotides not matched to a gene: 2. CDR3 length: 14 amino acids. The CDR3 spells CASSPTSGAYEQYF. In DNA form, the CDR3 reads TGTGCCAGCAGTCCGACTAGCGGGGCCTACGAGCAGTACTTC. The full variable domain, rest sourced from reference TRBV28 and TRBJ2-7, is DVKVTQSSRYLVKRTGEKVFLECVQDMDHENMFWYRQDPGLGLRLIYFSYDVKMKEKGDIPEGYSVSREKKERFSLILESASTNQTSMYLCASSPTSGAYEQYFGPGTRLTVT.

The chain is built from TRBV30 and TRBJ1-4; D perhaps matches TRBD1 (5 bases). The V end was cut by 0 bases, the J end by 3 bases, with 5 bases between. The CDR3 loop spans 13 amino acids. Germline lookup yields CDR1 GTSNPN and CDR2 SVGIG (reference sequence). The CDR3 protein is CAWSVGANEKLFF. CDR3 nucleotide sequence: TGTGCCTGGAGTGTAGGGGCTAATGAAAAACTGTTTTTT. Together with reference TRBV30 and TRBJ1-4, the CDR3 gives the full variable domain: SQTIHQWPATLVQPVGSPLSLECTVEGTSNPNLYWYRQAAGRGLQLLFYSVGIGQISSEVPQNLSASRPQDRQFILSSKKLLLSDSGFYLCAWSVGANEKLFFGSGTQLSVL.

The chain has TRBV5-1 and TRBJ2-1; TRBD2 matches 7 bases. Germline CDR1 SGHRS, CDR2 YFSETQ. This CDR3 contains 15 residues. Germline trimming cut 0 bases from V and 5 bases from J; bases unmatched to any gene: 5. CDR3 nucleotide sequence: TGCGCCAGCAGCTTGGGCTCCGGGACTAACAATGAGCAGTTCTTC. Its translation: CASSLGSGTNNEQFF.

This sequence joins TRBV7-9 and TRBJ2-5; 13 positions match TRBD2. The CDR3 is made up of 16 amino acids. CDR1 and CDR2 (germline): SEHNR, FQNEAQ (reference sequence). Germline trimming cut 5 bases from V and 4 bases from J; bases unmatched to any gene: 7. CDR3 sequence reads: CASSKTSGRAVETQYF. CDR3 nucleotides: TGTGCCAGCAGCAAAACTAGCGGGAGGGCCGTAGAGACCCAGTACTTC.

The sample holds a few counts of this clone. V is TRBV5-1 and J is TRBJ2-1; TRBD1 matches at 8 bases. V shed 4 bases and J 6 bases; nucleotides not matched to a gene: 3. The CDR3 has 13 amino acids. CDR1 SGHRS and CDR2 YFSETQ come from the germline V gene. In DNA form, the CDR3 reads TGCGCCAGCAGCGGGGGGACAGGCAATGAGCAGTTCTTC. This gives the protein CASSGGTGNEQFF.

The chain is built from TRBV18 and TRBJ1-2; a weak D match, TRBD1 (6 bases). The V end lost 1 base, the J end lost 6 bases, and 12 bases lay between the germline ends. Germline values: CDR1 KGHSH, CDR2 LQKENI. This CDR3 is built from 14 residues. CDR3 DNA sequence: TGTGCCAGCTCACCACTTGGGACACGGGATGGCTACACCTTC. It yields the protein CASSPLGTRDGYTF. The whole variable domain, filled in from reference TRBV18 and TRBJ1-2, reads NAGVMQNPRHLVRRRGQEARLRCSPMKGHSHVYWYRQLPEEGLKFMVYLQKENIIDESGMPKERFSAEFPKEGPSILRIQQVVRGDSAAYFCASSPLGTRDGYTFGSGTRLTVV.

V gene TRBV5-1 combines with J gene TRBJ2-7; TRBD2 agrees at 10 bases. Germline values: CDR1 SGHRS, CDR2 YFSETQ. V was clipped by 3 bases and J by 4 bases; unmatched bases: 10. This CDR3 is 16 amino acids long. Here the CDR3 reads CASSSPPSGRPYEQYF. In DNA form, the CDR3 reads TGCGCCAGCAGCTCCCCCCCTAGCGGGAGACCATACGAGCAGTACTTC.

This clone was counted a few times. V and J are TRBV28 and TRBJ2-7, with TRBD2 matching over 14 bases. The germline V gene encodes CDR1 MDHEN and CDR2 SYDVKM. The CDR3 contains 18 residues. V trimming: 6 bases; J trimming: 2 bases; junction bases outside the gene matches: 12. As DNA, the CDR3 is TGTGCCAGCAGCCGACATCCCGGGACTAGCGGGAGCGCCTACGAGCAGTACTTC. Translating gives CASSRHPGTSGSAYEQYF.

V and J are TRBV28 and TRBJ2-6, with TRBD2 matching over 8 bases. The V gene's germline CDR1 is MDHEN and CDR2 SYDVKM. With V trimmed by 6 bases and J by 2 bases, 6 bases remained unmatched. The CDR3 has 16 residues. The CDR3 bases are TGTGCCAGCAGCCGGGAGGGACAAACTGGGGCCAACGTCCTGACTTTC. Translating it yields CASSREGQTGANVLTF. The whole variable domain, remainder taken from reference TRBV28 and TRBJ2-6, is DVKVTQSSRYLVKRTGEKVFLECVQDMDHENMFWYRQDPGLGLRLIYFSYDVKMKEKGDIPEGYSVSREKKERFSLILESASTNQTSMYLCASSREGQTGANVLTFGAGSRLTVL.

The rearrangement links TRBV11-1 to TRBJ2-1; 8 bases align to TRBD1. This CDR3 contains 16 residues. Unmatched junction bases numbered 12, after V lost 5 bases and J lost 6 bases. Germline assignment: CDR1 SGHAT and CDR2 FQDESV (reference sequence). This CDR3 is CASSPWTGTGANEQFF. In DNA form, the CDR3 reads TGTGCCAGCAGCCCTTGGACAGGGACAGGAGCCAATGAGCAGTTCTTC.

The rearrangement links TRBV5-1 to TRBJ1-1; 9 bases fit TRBD1. The CDR3 runs 15 residues. The V gene end was trimmed by 4 bases and the J gene end by 8 bases; junction bases not matched to a gene: 12. Germline assignment: CDR1 SGHRS and CDR2 YFSETQ. In nucleotides, the CDR3 is TGCGCCAGCAGCCAGGGGGGGAACAGGGGGCCAGAAGCTTTCTTT. This sequence encodes CASSQGGNRGPEAFF.

This clone has more than one count but fewer than ten. The V and J genes are TRBV30 and TRBJ2-3; 8 bases fit TRBD2. The CDR3 extends over 16 amino acids. V dropped 0 bases and J dropped 6; count of bases not matched to a gene: 11. Germline V gene data show CDR1 as GTSNPN and CDR2 as SVGIG (reference sequence). The CDR3 DNA follows: TGTGCCTGGAGTGTTTCGGGAGGGCCAAGGGGGGATACGCAGTATTTT. This codes for CAWSVSGGPRGDTQYF.

The V and J genes are TRBV7-2 and TRBJ2-1, with 8 positions matching TRBD1. The CDR3 loop spans 15 amino acids. V was pared by 5 bases and J by 3 bases, with 6 bases of the junction left unmatched. CDR1 and CDR2 (germline): SGHTA, FQGNSA. CDR3 protein: CASSPPGQGYNEQFF. CDR3 nucleotides: TGTGCCAGCAGCCCTCCAGGACAGGGCTACAATGAGCAGTTCTTC. The full variable domain, completed using reference TRBV7-2 and TRBJ2-1, is GAGVSQSPSNKVTEKGKDVELRCDPISGHTALYWYRQSLGQGLEFLIYFQGNSAPDKSGLPSDRFSAERTGGSVSTLTIQRTQQEDSAVYLCASSPPGQGYNEQFFGPGTRLTVL.

Only a few counts were recorded for this clone. The chain links TRBV11-2 to TRBJ2-1; 9 bases match TRBD2. The ends lost 5 bases at V and 4 bases at J; junction bases unmatched: 6. Per germline, CDR1 SGHAT and CDR2 FQNNGV. The CDR3 consists of 15 residues. The CDR3 region is CASSPTSGSYNEQFF. The CDR3 DNA reads as TGTGCCAGCAGCCCAACTAGCGGGTCGTACAATGAGCAGTTCTTC.

This clone was detected only a few times. The rearrangement links TRBV30 to TRBJ2-5; weak D call: TRBD1 (6 bases). The germline V gene encodes CDR1 GTSNPN and CDR2 SVGIG (reference sequence). This CDR3 comprises 13 residues. Trimming stripped 0 bases from V and 4 bases from J, with 9 bases between. The CDR3 DNA follows: TGTGCCTGGAGTGTAATAGGGGGAGAGACCCAGTACTTC. As protein: CAWSVIGGETQYF. Full variable domain (rest looked up from reference TRBV30 and TRBJ2-5): SQTIHQWPATLVQPVGSPLSLECTVEGTSNPNLYWYRQAAGRGLQLLFYSVGIGQISSEVPQNLSASRPQDRQFILSSKKLLLSDSGFYLCAWSVIGGETQYFGPGTRLLVL.

The rearrangement uses TRBV11-3 and TRBJ2-3; TRBD1 matches at 7 bases. The CDR3 is made up of 14 amino acids. V lost 3 bases and J lost 0; bases outside the gene matches: 0. Germline assignment: CDR1 SGHNT and CDR2 YENEEA. CDR3 nucleotide sequence: TGTGCCAGCAGCTTGACAGGGAGCACAGATACGCAGTATTTT. This gives the protein CASSLTGSTDTQYF.

As DNA, the CDR3 is TGTGCCAGCAGTTTAGGGACAGCGGCTCAGCCCCAGCATTTT. Its translation: CASSLGTAAQPQHF. The chain couples TRBV6-5 to TRBJ1-5, with 7 bases aligning to TRBD1. Germline lookup yields CDR1 MNHEY and CDR2 SVGAGI. The CDR3 is 14 residues long. The V segment lost 4 bases and the J segment 6 bases; nucleotides outside the gene matches: 6.

Only a few counts were recorded for this clone. Written as DNA, the CDR3 is TGCGCCAGCAGCTTGAGCCTAGCGGGAGACAATGAGCAGTTCTTC. It translates to CASSLSLAGDNEQFF. The V call is TRBV5-1, the J call TRBJ2-1; 10 positions match TRBD2. Germline lookup yields CDR1 SGHRS and CDR2 YFSETQ. This CDR3 has 15 residues. V gave up 1 base and J gave up 5 bases; unmatched junction bases: 3. Full variable domain (remainder filled in from reference TRBV5-1 and TRBJ2-1): KAGVTQTPRYLIKTRGQQVTLSCSPISGHRSVSWYQQTPGQGLQFLFEYFSETQRNKGNFPGRFSGRQFSNSRSEMNVSTLELGDSALYLCASSLSLAGDNEQFFGPGTRLTVL.

V usage is TRBV5-1 and J usage is TRBJ1-1, with D uncertain. Germline CDR1 is SGHRS and CDR2 is YFSETQ. This CDR3 comprises 13 residues. V was trimmed by 3 bases and J by 3 bases, leaving 9 bases between them. CDR3 sequence reads: CASSSRVDTEAFF. The CDR3, as DNA: TGCGCCAGCAGCTCCCGGGTGGACACTGAAGCTTTCTTT.

There are a few counts of this clone. The chain joins TRBV11-2 to TRBJ2-7; a weak D match, TRBD2 (5 bases). Germline CDR1 reads SGHAT; CDR2 reads FQNNGV. Between the trimmed V and J ends, which lost 2 bases and 0 bases, there was a span of 14 bases. The CDR3 is 16 amino acids. The CDR3 nucleotides are TGTGCCAGCAGCTTAAATAGGGAGAAGAGCTCCTACGAGCAGTACGTC. It encodes CASSLNREKSSYEQYV.

This chain joins TRBV5-4 and TRBJ1-2; 8 nucleotides match TRBD1. CDR1 SGHNT and CDR2 YYREEE come from the germline V gene (reference sequence). The V segment lost 4 bases and the J segment 4 bases; nucleotides outside the gene matches: 9. The CDR3 spans 15 residues. CDR3 DNA sequence: TGTGCCAGCAGCCCGGGGACAGGCGAAGCCTATGGCTACACCTTC. It yields the protein CASSPGTGEAYGYTF.

The V call is TRBV14, the J call TRBJ2-5; 11 bases line up with TRBD2. The germline V gene encodes CDR1 SGHDN and CDR2 FVKESK. The junction had 2 bases not matched to a gene; V was cut back by 3 bases and J by 2 bases. This CDR3 region has 15 residues. This chain's CDR3 is CASSQWTSGQETQYF. Written as DNA, the CDR3 is TGTGCCAGCAGCCAGTGGACTAGCGGGCAAGAGACCCAGTACTTC.

The chain links TRBV19 to TRBJ2-2; TRBD2 matches at 9 bases. Germline values: CDR1 LNHDA, CDR2 SQIVND (reference sequence). The CDR3 is 16 residues long. Trimming cost V 5 bases and J 4 bases; bases outside gene matches: 8. The CDR3: CASSDRSGSGTGELFF. The CDR3 nucleotides are TGTGCCAGTAGTGACCGTAGCGGGAGTGGCACCGGGGAGCTGTTTTTT.